Presented here are 23 T cell receptor beta chains from one specimen sequenced in a study of blood T cell repertoires in COVID-19. The repertoire was sequenced with immunoSEQ multiplex PCR; TCRdb's copy has only in-frame clones and lacks some. In the table there are 45,000 to 55,000 clones, around 90% of which are singletons. Sample: peripheral blood. The source of these receptors is an elderly woman with acute or convalescent COVID-19.

The chain links TRBV7-9 to TRBJ1-2, with 8 bases lining up with TRBD1. The germline CDR1 and CDR2 sequences are SEHNR and FQNEAQ (reference sequence). This CDR3 contains 14 residues. J was trimmed by 2 bases and V by 5 bases; bases with no gene match: 4. The CDR3 protein is CASSPTGANYGYTF. In nucleotides, the CDR3 is TGTGCCAGCAGCCCGACAGGGGCAAACTATGGCTACACCTTC.

This chain connects TRBV2 to TRBJ1-5; the match to TRBD1 covers 7 bases. This CDR3 region has 14 residues. Germline V gene data show CDR1 as SNHLY and CDR2 as FYNNEI. Losses at the gene ends were 6 bases for V and 2 bases for J; bases not matched to a gene: 4. In nucleotides, the CDR3 is TGTGCCAGCAGCCTCGGACAGGGCAATCAGCCCCAGCATTTT. It specifies CASSLGQGNQPQHF.

The chain has TRBV28 and TRBJ2-2, with TRBD2 as a possible D gene (6 bases). The CDR3 runs to 13 residues. V dropped 5 bases and J dropped 6 bases, with 10 bases sitting between them. The germline V gene encodes CDR1 MDHEN and CDR2 SYDVKM. The CDR3 DNA sequence: TGTGCCAGCAGTCGCGGGGTAGCCGGGGAGCTGTTTTTT. Its translation is CASSRGVAGELFF.

The CDR3 is CASSLVRGRQYF. The CDR3 DNA reads as TGTGCCAGCAGCTTGGTGAGGGGGCGGCAGTACTTC. This chain connects TRBV5-4 to TRBJ2-7, with 7 bases lining up with TRBD1. V trimming: 0 bases; J trimming: 9 bases; junction bases outside the gene matches: 3. The CDR3 has 12 amino acids. The germline CDR1 and CDR2 sequences are SGHNT and YYREEE (reference sequence).

This clone has a handful of counts. The V gene is TRBV19, the J gene TRBJ2-1, with 13 bases identical to TRBD2. Trimming at V came to 5 bases and at J to 8 bases, leaving 6 bases not matched to a gene. This CDR3 region has 15 residues. Germline loops: CDR1 LNHDA, CDR2 SQIVND (reference sequence). The DNA for the CDR3 is TGTGCCAGTAGTGCAAGGACTAGCGGGGGTGATGAGCAGTTCTTC. Encoded protein: CASSARTSGGDEQFF.

The J gene is TRBJ2-3, the V gene TRBV7-9; D might be TRBD2 (5 bases). The CDR3 contains 15 residues. V lost 1 base, J lost 6 bases, and 14 bases lay in between. Per the germline V gene, CDR1 is SEHNR and CDR2 is FQNEAQ (reference sequence). CDR3 in DNA: TGTGCCAGCAGCTTAGAGGACTCCAGCATGGATACGCAGTATTTT. This sequence encodes CASSLEDSSMDTQYF.

This clone has only one observation. This chain links TRBV21-1 with TRBJ1-5; whether TRBD1, the table's D call, matches the DNA was not checked. TRBV21-1 is a pseudogene locus. The CDR3 has 16 residues. CDR3 bases: TGTGCCAGCAGCAACGTCCGGGACACCCTCTATCAGCCCCAGCATTTT. The encoded protein is CASSNVRDTLYQPQHF.

J is TRBJ2-5 and V is TRBV5-1, with a weak D call TRBD2 (6 bases). The CDR3 sequence is 14 residues long. V gave up 4 bases and J gave up 5 bases, with 15 bases separating them. Looked up from germline, CDR1 is SGHRS and CDR2 is YFSETQ. The CDR3 DNA reads as TGCGCCAGCAGCCCCCAACTAGCAGTCGAGACCCAGTACTTC. Protein product: CASSPQLAVETQYF.

The chain joins TRBV27 to TRBJ1-4; 7 nucleotides match TRBD1. V was pared by 4 bases and J by 10 bases, with 6 bases of the junction left unmatched. The CDR3 has 13 amino acids. Germline V gene lookup returns CDR1 MNHEY and CDR2 SMNVEV (reference sequence). DNA of the CDR3: TGTGCCAGCAGTTGGGGGACAGAAGGAAAACTGTTTTTT. This codes for CASSWGTEGKLFF. The full variable domain, in which reference TRBV27 and TRBJ1-4 provide the parts outside the CDR3, is EAQVTQNPRYLITVTGKKLTVTCSQNMNHEYMSWYRQDPGLGLRQIYYSMNVEVTDKGDVPEGYKVSRKEKRNFPLILESPSPNQTSLYFCASSWGTEGKLFFGSGTQLSVL.

The chain couples TRBV19 to TRBJ2-4; D may be TRBD2 (6 bases). The CDR3 loop spans 15 amino acids. V was cut by 8 bases and J by 0 bases, with 14 bases left in between. Germline CDR1 and CDR2: LNHDA and SQIVND (reference sequence). The CDR3 protein is CASPEGQGAKNIQYF. As DNA, the CDR3 is TGTGCCAGTCCGGAGGGGCAGGGAGCCAAAAACATTCAGTACTTC.

V usage is TRBV4-1 and J usage is TRBJ1-1, with TRBD1 matching over 8 bases. With V trimmed by 0 bases and J by 7 bases, 7 bases remained unmatched. Germline CDR1 and CDR2: MGHRA and YSYEKL. The CDR3 is 15 amino acids. CDR3 coding DNA: TGCGCCAGCAGCCAAGATCCGCGGGACAGGCTTGAAGCTTTCTTT. As protein: CASSQDPRDRLEAFF.

This clone is a singleton in its sample. The genes are TRBV19 and TRBJ1-1; no definite D call. Germline values: CDR1 LNHDA, CDR2 SQIVND (reference sequence). The CDR3 is 14 amino acids. V gave up 5 bases and J gave up 7 bases, with 17 bases separating them. The CDR3 protein is CASSPPTSRVEAFF. The CDR3 bases are TGTGCCAGTAGTCCCCCCACCTCGCGGGTTGAAGCTTTCTTT.

The V and J genes are TRBV18 and TRBJ1-5, with a possible D match to TRBD1 (5 bases). This CDR3 has 13 residues. V lost 3 bases and J lost 10, with 13 bases in between. The germline gives CDR1 KGHSH, CDR2 LQKENI. The chain's CDR3 is CASSPDSRYPQHF. DNA for the CDR3: TGTGCCAGCTCACCCGACAGCCGGTATCCCCAGCATTTT. Supplemented by reference TRBV18 and TRBJ1-5, the full variable domain reads NAGVMQNPRHLVRRRGQEARLRCSPMKGHSHVYWYRQLPEEGLKFMVYLQKENIIDESGMPKERFSAEFPKEGPSILRIQQVVRGDSAAYFCASSPDSRYPQHFGDGTRLSIL.

The chain employs TRBV19 and TRBJ1-5; 10 bases are shared with TRBD1. Germline CDR1 is LNHDA and CDR2 is SQIVND (reference sequence). V shed 5 bases and J 1 base; nucleotides not matched to a gene: 5. The CDR3 extends over 16 amino acids. The CDR3 region has the DNA TGTGCCAGTAGTTTCCGGGACAGGGGCAGCAATCAGCCCCAGCATTTT. Translation gives CASSFRDRGSNQPQHF.

The chain combines TRBV12-3 or TRBV12-4 with TRBJ2-1, with 7 nucleotides matching TRBD2. This CDR3 is 13 amino acids long. Trimming at V came to 3 bases and at J to 7 bases, leaving 3 bases not matched to a gene. As DNA, the CDR3 is TGTGCCAGCAGTTTGTGGGGGGGAAATGAGCAGTTCTTC. Translation: CASSLWGGNEQFF.

This chain links TRBV5-6 with TRBJ1-2, with D possibly TRBD1 on 5 matching bases. Trimming took off 1 base at V and 7 bases at J, with 11 bases between the two ends. The germline V gene encodes CDR1 SGHDT and CDR2 YYEEEE. This CDR3 region has 13 residues. The CDR3 loop reads CASSLPGRGGYTF. CDR3 bases: TGTGCCAGCAGCTTGCCAGGGCGAGGTGGCTACACCTTC.

This chain uses TRBV4-2 with TRBJ1-1, with D perhaps TRBD1 (5 bases). Trimming pared 4 bases from V and 2 bases from J, leaving 14 bases between. CDR3 length: 15 residues. Germline loops: CDR1 LGHNA, CDR2 YNFKEQ. The CDR3 DNA reads as TGTGCCAGCAGCCTAGACGGGGGTTATAACACTGAAGCTTTCTTT. Its translation: CASSLDGGYNTEAFF.

The V gene is TRBV5-1, the J gene TRBJ2-3; D gene uncertain. This CDR3 comprises 14 residues. CDR1 and CDR2 (germline): SGHRS, YFSETQ. V was cut by 0 bases and J by 1 base, with 6 bases left in between. The CDR3 here is CASSLARGTDTQYF. In nucleotides, the CDR3 is TGCGCCAGCAGCTTGGCTCGAGGCACAGATACGCAGTATTTT.

The chain combines TRBV5-1 with TRBJ1-1, with D unclear. Between the trimmed V and J ends, which lost 0 bases and 0 bases, there was a span of 15 bases. CDR1 is SGHRS and CDR2 is YFSETQ in the germline V gene. The CDR3 runs to 17 residues. The CDR3 coding sequence is TGCGCCAGCAGCTTGGAACCCGTGGCTTCAATGAACACTGAAGCTTTCTTT. This codes for CASSLEPVASMNTEAFF. Using reference TRBV5-1 and TRBJ1-1 for the parts outside the CDR3, the full variable domain is KAGVTQTPRYLIKTRGQQVTLSCSPISGHRSVSWYQQTPGQGLQFLFEYFSETQRNKGNFPGRFSGRQFSNSRSEMNVSTLELGDSALYLCASSLEPVASMNTEAFFGQGTRLTVV.

The CDR3 region has the DNA TGCGCCAGCAGCTTGGGGAACAGGGGAAGCTCCTACGAGCAGTACTTC. As protein: CASSLGNRGSSYEQYF. The chain joins TRBV5-1 to TRBJ2-7, with 7 bases fitting TRBD1. This CDR3 is built from 16 residues. V was clipped by 0 bases and J by 0 bases; unmatched bases: 6. Germline V lookup: CDR1 SGHRS, CDR2 YFSETQ. Combining the CDR3 with reference TRBV5-1 and TRBJ2-7 gives the whole variable domain KAGVTQTPRYLIKTRGQQVTLSCSPISGHRSVSWYQQTPGQGLQFLFEYFSETQRNKGNFPGRFSGRQFSNSRSEMNVSTLELGDSALYLCASSLGNRGSSYEQYFGPGTRLTVT.

The CDR3 nucleotides are TGTGCCACCAGCAGGGAGAGGGGGCCACCCTTGGGCTACACCTTC. Encoded protein: CATSRERGPPLGYTF. The chain uses TRBV15 and TRBJ1-2; TRBD1 agrees at 7 bases. The CDR3 totals 15 residues. V trimming: 3 bases; J trimming: 8 bases; junction bases outside the gene matches: 12. Germline CDR1 and CDR2: LNHNV and YYDKDF (reference sequence).

This clone was observed a few times. V gene TRBV6-5 combines with J gene TRBJ2-1; TRBD2 is a possible D gene (5 bases). The length of the CDR3 is 15 residues. Looked up from germline, CDR1 is MNHEY and CDR2 is SVGAGI. V lost 5 bases and J lost 0, with 11 bases in between. The CDR3 reads CASSLGRGSYNEQFF. Written as DNA, the CDR3 is TGTGCCAGCAGTCTAGGACGGGGCTCCTACAATGAGCAGTTCTTC.

The chain joins TRBV6-1 to TRBJ2-3, with D unresolved. Trimming cost V 3 bases and J 4 bases, with 11 bases left between them. The germline CDR1 and CDR2 sequences are MNHNS and SASEGT. There are 14 residues in the CDR3. CDR3 sequence: CASSELHGPDTQYF. For the CDR3, the DNA is TGTGCCAGCAGTGAGTTGCATGGGCCAGATACGCAGTATTTT.